This T cell receptor (beta chain) is from a study of post-analysis software for immune sequencing data. J gave up 7 bases and V 5 bases, and 4 bases lay outside the gene matches. CDR3 length: 14 residues. The sample holds a few counts of this clonotype. Its specificity is not known. Whole-study results and caveats: Higher frequency in patients than in controls was seen for about five TRBV segments, with TRBV5-6, TRBV5-1 and TRBV20-1 among them. Among multiple sclerosis patients, normalized Chao1 diversity was significantly below that of controls.

Each TCR beta cDNA library carried unique molecular identifiers. When about 1 to 11 million T cells were used, they gave hundreds of thousands of cDNA molecules. TCRdb called the PCR reads again in MiXCR, with one record for every CDR3 protein. Among 450,000 to 700,000 distinct CDR3 sequences listed, 40% to 50% were seen once. The TCR originated in a girl aged 10 to 17 with multiple sclerosis. This chain links TRBV12-3 or TRBV12-4 with TRBJ2-1, with 11 positions matching TRBD1. The source material was blood. The CDR3 nucleotides read TGTGCCAGCAGTCCGGACAGGGGGCTGAATGAGCAGTTCTTC. This encodes CASSPDRGLNEQFF.